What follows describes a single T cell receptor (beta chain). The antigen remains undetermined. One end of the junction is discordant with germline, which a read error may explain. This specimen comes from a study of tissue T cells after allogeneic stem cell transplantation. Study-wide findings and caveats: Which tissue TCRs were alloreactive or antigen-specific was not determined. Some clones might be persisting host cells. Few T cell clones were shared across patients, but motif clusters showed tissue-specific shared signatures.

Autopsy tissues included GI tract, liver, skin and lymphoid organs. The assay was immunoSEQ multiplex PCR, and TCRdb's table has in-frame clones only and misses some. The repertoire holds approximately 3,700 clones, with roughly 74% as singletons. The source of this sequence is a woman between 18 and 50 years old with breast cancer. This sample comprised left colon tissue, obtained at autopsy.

The CDR3 DNA sequence: TGTGCTAGCAGCCGTGGACTATTACCTAGCACAGATACGCAGTATTTT. Its protein product is CASSRGLLPSTDTQYF. The gene calls are TRBV7-7 and TRBJ2-3, with a weak D call TRBD2 (6 bases). CDR1 is SSHAT, CDR2 FNYEAQ, per germline (reference sequence). The length of the CDR3 is 16 residues.